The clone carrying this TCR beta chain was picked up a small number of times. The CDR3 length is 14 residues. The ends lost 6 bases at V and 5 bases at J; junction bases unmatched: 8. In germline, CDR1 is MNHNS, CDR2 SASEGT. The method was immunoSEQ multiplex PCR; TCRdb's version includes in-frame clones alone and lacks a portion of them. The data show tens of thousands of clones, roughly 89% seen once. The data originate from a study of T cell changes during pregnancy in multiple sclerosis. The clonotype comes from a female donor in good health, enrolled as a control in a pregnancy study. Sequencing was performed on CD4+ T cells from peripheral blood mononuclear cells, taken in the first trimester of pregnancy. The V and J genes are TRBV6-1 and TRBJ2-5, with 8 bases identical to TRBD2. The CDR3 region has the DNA TGTGCCAGCAGCGCTCGGGGGGGCCGGGAGACCCAGTACTTC. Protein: CASSARGGRETQYF.